A single sample is the source of the 26 T cell receptor beta chains below, sequenced in a study of persistence of HIV-infected CD4 T cells. What these receptors recognize is not known. Overlapping HIV-1 Gag 15-mer peptides at around 0.91 ug per peptide per mL were used. Sorted nonresponding memory CD4+ T cells were CD40L-negative, CD69-negative, CD45RO-high. Sequencing used immunoSEQ version 4 in survey mode. The table came from immunoSEQ multiplex PCR; TCRdb's copy has only in-frame clones and leaves some out. The sample holds about 35,000 clones; around 85% are singletons and the top ten take about 5%. The input for sequencing was cultured CD4+ T cells from PBMCs, taken from a patient who received antiretroviral therapy. Source of these receptors: an adult with HIV. The donor label of this sample is uncertain.

In nucleotides, the CDR3 is TGTGCCAGCAGTTTAGTGGGGACTGAAGCTTTCTTT. Residues: CASSLVGTEAFF. V usage is TRBV28 and J usage is TRBJ1-1; no clear D gene. The CDR3 totals 12 residues. CDR1 is MDHEN and CDR2 is SYDVKM in the germline V gene. The V end was cut by 2 bases, the J end by 5 bases, with 6 bases between.

The rearrangement joins TRBV3-1 (or the pseudogene TRBV3-2) to TRBJ2-6; the D is unclear. V lost 0 bases, J lost 1 base, and 10 bases lay in between. The germline V gene has CDR1 LGHDT and CDR2 YNNKEL (reference sequence). The CDR3 has 17 residues. The CDR3 DNA reads as TGTGCCAGCAGCCAAGAGGCGAGACCTTCTGGGGCCAACGTCCTGACTTTC. It specifies CASSQEARPSGANVLTF.

The chain employs TRBV5-4 and TRBJ2-1; no reliable D call. Germline loops: CDR1 SGHNT, CDR2 YYREEE (reference sequence). This CDR3 has 15 residues. Trimming pared 0 bases from V and 6 bases from J, leaving 13 bases between. Written as DNA, the CDR3 is TGTGCCAGCAGCTTGGAAGGGTTAGGGCCCAATGAGCAGTTCTTC. Its protein product is CASSLEGLGPNEQFF.

The chain employs TRBV9 and TRBJ1-4, with TRBD1 matching over 8 bases. Losses at the gene ends were 2 bases for V and 6 bases for J; bases not matched to a gene: 6. The CDR3 loop spans 15 amino acids. CDR1 is SGDLS and CDR2 is YYNGEE in the germline V gene. CDR3 bases: TGTGCCAGCAGCGTTCAGGGGGCGAGGGATGAAAAACTGTTTTTT. Amino acid sequence: CASSVQGARDEKLFF.

The V call is TRBV27, the J call TRBJ1-5; D gene ambiguous. V lost 8 bases and J 0 bases, leaving 14 bases between the germline ends. The CDR3 has 15 amino acids. Germline V CDR1 and CDR2: MNHEY, SMNVEV (reference sequence). The CDR3 spells CASPKGCYSNQPQHF. CDR3 nucleotide sequence: TGTGCCAGCCCTAAAGGGTGTTATAGCAATCAGCCCCAGCATTTT.

This rearrangement joins TRBV11-3 to TRBJ1-5, with D possibly being TRBD1 (6 bases). Germline CDR1 is SGHNT and CDR2 is YENEEA. CDR3 length: 18 amino acids. V was cut by 6 bases and J by 0 bases, with 21 bases left in between. The CDR3 region has the DNA TGTGCCAGCAGGCGAGGGGGAATTCGGGCTTATAGCAATCAGCCCCAGCATTTT. It codes for CASRRGGIRAYSNQPQHF. The whole variable domain, remainder taken from reference TRBV11-3 and TRBJ1-5, is EAGVVQSPRYKIIEKKQPVAFWCNPISGHNTLYWYLQNLGQGPELLIRYENEEAVDDSQLPKDRFSAERLKGVDSTLKIQPAELGDSAVYLCASRRGGIRAYSNQPQHFGDGTRLSIL.

The V call is TRBV7-2, the J call TRBJ2-4; 10 nucleotides line up with TRBD2. Germline CDR1 reads SGHTA; CDR2 reads FQGNSA. The trim removed 5 bases at V and 11 bases at J, leaving 12 bases unmatched. This CDR3 comprises 15 residues. DNA of the CDR3: TGTGCCAGCAGCGGGTCTAGCGGGGGCCCCAGGGTTCAGTACTTC. Amino acids: CASSGSSGGPRVQYF.

The chain has TRBV5-1 and TRBJ1-1; 12 nucleotides align to TRBD1. The CDR3 loop spans 16 amino acids. The V gene's germline CDR1 is SGHRS and CDR2 YFSETQ. J gave up 1 base and V 4 bases, and 5 bases lay outside the gene matches. The CDR3 sequence is CASSPLGQGANTEAFF. CDR3 DNA sequence: TGCGCCAGCAGCCCGCTGGGACAGGGGGCGAACACTGAAGCTTTCTTT.

The CDR3 is CASSQVTSVNEQFF. The CDR3 bases are TGTGCCAGCAGCCAAGTAACTAGCGTCAATGAGCAGTTCTTC. The chain has TRBV4-2 and TRBJ2-1, with 7 bases identical to TRBD2. Germline CDR1 reads LGHNA; CDR2 reads YNFKEQ. V shed 1 base, J shed 6 bases, and the junction held 3 bases outside the gene matches. This CDR3 is 14 amino acids long.

The rearrangement joins TRBV19 to TRBJ1-4; 10 nucleotides agree with TRBD1. The CDR3 has 17 amino acids. Germline-derived CDR1 and CDR2 are LNHDA and SQIVND (reference sequence). V lost 7 bases, J lost 5 bases, and 13 bases stayed unmatched. In DNA, the CDR3 is TGTGCCAGTACCTCCAGGGTTCCGGGACAGGGGAATGAAAAACTGTTTTTT. Amino acid sequence: CASTSRVPGQGNEKLFF.

This rearrangement joins TRBV6-6 to TRBJ2-2, with 7 bases fitting TRBD1. The CDR3 length is 16 residues. The germline V gene encodes CDR1 MNHNY and CDR2 SVGAGI (reference sequence). V lost 4 bases, J lost 6 bases, and 11 bases stayed unmatched. This CDR3 is CASSSPRTGDAGELFF. The CDR3 DNA sequence: TGTGCCAGCAGTTCCCCCCGCACAGGGGACGCCGGGGAGCTGTTTTTT.

The rearrangement uses TRBV10-3 and TRBJ2-3; 12 bases map to TRBD1. The junction had 6 bases not matched to a gene; V was cut back by 5 bases and J by 6 bases. This CDR3 has 15 residues. Germline V CDR1 and CDR2: ENHRY, SYGVKD. The CDR3 protein is CAISTGTGGLDTQYF. In DNA, the CDR3 is TGTGCCATCAGTACCGGGACAGGGGGCCTGGATACGCAGTATTTT.

The V and J genes are TRBV7-9 and TRBJ2-6; D is uncertain. CDR1 is SEHNR, CDR2 FQNEAQ, per germline (reference sequence). Trimming cost V 8 bases and J 0 bases, with 5 bases left between them. The CDR3 spans 13 residues. DNA for the CDR3: TGTGCCAGCGAGAACTCTGGGGCCAACGTCCTGACTTTC. Amino acid sequence: CASENSGANVLTF.

In this sample, this clone turned up once. The V call is TRBV15, the J call TRBJ2-1, with 10 bases aligning to TRBD1. The CDR3 runs to 15 residues. CDR1 is LNHNV and CDR2 is YYDKDF in the germline V gene (reference sequence). The V and J ends lost 6 bases and 7 bases, in that order; junction bases with no gene match: 9. Written as DNA, the CDR3 is TGTGCCACCAGAGGGTATAGACAGGGGGCGAATGAGCAGTTCTTC. Protein sequence: CATRGYRQGANEQFF.

The chain combines TRBV9 with TRBJ2-2, with 13 bases identical to TRBD2. From germline, CDR1 is SGDLS and CDR2 YYNGEE. There are 16 residues in the CDR3. The V segment lost 4 bases and the J segment 7 bases; nucleotides outside the gene matches: 7. The CDR3 nucleotides are TGTGCCAGCAGCCTAACTAGCGGGGGGGGCGGCGGGGAGCTGTTTTTT. It encodes CASSLTSGGGGGELFF.

The CDR3 DNA reads as TGTGCCAGCAACGCCCGACAGGGGGCTTCTAAAAACATTCAGTACTTC. Protein product: CASNARQGASKNIQYF. V gene TRBV2 combines with J gene TRBJ2-4; 10 bases fit TRBD1. CDR1 is SNHLY and CDR2 is FYNNEI in the germline V gene. The CDR3 runs 16 residues. V was clipped by 7 bases and J by 4 bases; unmatched bases: 10.

This clone was seen just once. The chain uses TRBV6-2 or TRBV6-3 and TRBJ2-6, with D tentatively TRBD1 (6 bases). There are 16 residues in the CDR3. Looked up from germline, CDR1 is MNHEY and CDR2 is SVGEGT. Trimming stripped 7 bases from V and 2 bases from J, with 15 bases between. The CDR3 region has the DNA TGTGCCAGCACCCCTCCAGGGGCAGCTGGGGCCAACGTCCTGACTTTC. Translated, it gives CASTPPGAAGANVLTF.

This chain links TRBV11-2 with TRBJ1-2, with D maybe TRBD1 (5 bases). The V and J ends lost 5 bases and 7 bases respectively, with 11 bases between them. The germline gives CDR1 SGHAT, CDR2 FQNNGV. The CDR3 covers 12 residues. The DNA of the CDR3 is TGTGCCAGCAGCATCAGGGACCTTGGCTACACCTTC. Translated: CASSIRDLGYTF.

The chain is built from TRBV5-5 and TRBJ1-1, with 7 bases lining up with TRBD1. Trimming at V came to 3 bases and at J to 4 bases, leaving 6 bases not matched to a gene. From germline, CDR1 is SGHKS and CDR2 YYEKEE (reference sequence). The CDR3 is 14 residues long. The CDR3 sequence is CASSSQGVGTEAFF. The CDR3, as DNA: TGTGCCAGCAGCTCCCAGGGGGTTGGCACTGAAGCTTTCTTT.

CDR3 protein: CASSPRLAGGAADTQYF. The CDR3 nucleotides are TGTGCCAGCAGCCCAAGACTAGCGGGGGGTGCGGCAGATACGCAGTATTTT. The chain uses TRBV7-2 and TRBJ2-3; 13 nucleotides agree with TRBD2. This CDR3 region has 17 residues. CDR1 is SGHTA and CDR2 is FQGNSA in the germline V gene. V trimming: 5 bases; J trimming: 4 bases; junction bases outside the gene matches: 9.

This clone was seen a few times. J is TRBJ2-3 and V is TRBV19; unclear D gene. This CDR3 has 16 amino acids. Germline-derived CDR1 and CDR2 are LNHDA and SQIVND (reference sequence). V was shortened by 6 bases and J by 0 bases, with 16 bases between the two germline ends. The chain's CDR3 is CASSPLAVLSTDTQYF. CDR3 nucleotides: TGTGCCAGTAGCCCCTTGGCGGTCCTTAGCACAGATACGCAGTATTTT.

This clone has only a few counts. This chain uses TRBV7-2 with TRBJ2-2; no firm D call. CDR3 length: 14 amino acids. The V and J ends lost 0 bases and 1 base respectively, with 3 bases between them. Germline values: CDR1 SGHTA, CDR2 FQGNSA. The CDR3 sequence: CASSLAGNTGELFF. CDR3 in DNA: TGTGCCAGCAGCTTAGCTGGGAACACCGGGGAGCTGTTTTTT.

V is TRBV27 and J is TRBJ1-2; the match to TRBD1 covers 7 bases. The CDR3 extends over 16 amino acids. V trimming: 4 bases; J trimming: 5 bases; junction bases outside the gene matches: 13. Germline CDR1 is MNHEY and CDR2 is SMNVEV (reference sequence). The CDR3 DNA follows: TGTGCCAGCAGTTCCACCCCTCATTCAGGGGGATATGGCTACACCTTC. Protein sequence: CASSSTPHSGGYGYTF.

The rearrangement uses TRBV5-1 and TRBJ2-7; D perhaps matches TRBD2 (6 bases). The CDR3 extends over 15 amino acids. V lost 7 bases, J lost 1 base, and 18 bases lay in between. CDR1 SGHRS and CDR2 YFSETQ come from the germline V gene. CDR3 region: CASGSGGGMSYEQYF. The CDR3 DNA reads TGCGCCAGCGGTTCCGGGGGTGGGATGTCCTACGAGCAGTACTTC.

This clone was seen only a few times. The chain combines TRBV7-6 with TRBJ2-7; 7 bases are a match to TRBD1. The CDR3 sequence is 14 residues long. Trimming cost V 0 bases and J 6 bases; bases outside gene matches: 5. CDR1 SGHVS and CDR2 FNYEAQ come from the germline V gene. The CDR3 is CASSLAGTAVEQYF. CDR3 DNA sequence: TGTGCCAGCAGCTTAGCGGGGACAGCCGTCGAGCAGTACTTC. The entire variable domain, with the rest obtained from reference TRBV7-6 and TRBJ2-7, is as follows: GAGVSQSPRYKVTKRGQDVALRCDPISGHVSLYWYRQALGQGPEFLTYFNYEAQQDKSGLPNDRFSAERPEGSISTLTIQRTEQRDSAMYRCASSLAGTAVEQYFGPGTRLTVT.

The chain combines TRBV27 with TRBJ2-3; 14 bases match TRBD2. The length of the CDR3 is 16 residues. The germline V gene has CDR1 MNHEY and CDR2 SMNVEV (reference sequence). The ends lost 5 bases at V and 1 base at J; junction bases unmatched: 2. CDR3 amino acids: CASSPGLAGGTDTQYF. CDR3 sequence (DNA): TGTGCCAGCAGTCCGGGACTAGCGGGGGGCACAGATACGCAGTATTTT.